Listed here is a single T cell receptor (beta chain). A second 7 to 11 cycle PCR used barcoded and J-beta primers. TCRdb called the 5' RACE reads again in MiXCR, with one record for every CDR3 protein. Of 980,000 or so distinct CDR3 sequences in the sample, around 49% were seen once. The data stem from a study of blood T cells in healthy people across ages. The germline V gene has CDR1 SGHRS and CDR2 YFSETQ. Losses at the gene ends were 5 bases for V and 2 bases for J; bases not matched to a gene: 9. The CDR3 is 15 amino acids. Sequencing was done on a sample of blood. The clonotype originates from a man younger than 45 in good health. This chain links TRBV5-1 with TRBJ2-7; 8 bases line up with TRBD1. CDR3 DNA sequence: TGCGCCAGCAGTTCACAGGGGGACAACGCCTACGAGCAGTACTTC. Its protein product is CASSSQGDNAYEQYF.